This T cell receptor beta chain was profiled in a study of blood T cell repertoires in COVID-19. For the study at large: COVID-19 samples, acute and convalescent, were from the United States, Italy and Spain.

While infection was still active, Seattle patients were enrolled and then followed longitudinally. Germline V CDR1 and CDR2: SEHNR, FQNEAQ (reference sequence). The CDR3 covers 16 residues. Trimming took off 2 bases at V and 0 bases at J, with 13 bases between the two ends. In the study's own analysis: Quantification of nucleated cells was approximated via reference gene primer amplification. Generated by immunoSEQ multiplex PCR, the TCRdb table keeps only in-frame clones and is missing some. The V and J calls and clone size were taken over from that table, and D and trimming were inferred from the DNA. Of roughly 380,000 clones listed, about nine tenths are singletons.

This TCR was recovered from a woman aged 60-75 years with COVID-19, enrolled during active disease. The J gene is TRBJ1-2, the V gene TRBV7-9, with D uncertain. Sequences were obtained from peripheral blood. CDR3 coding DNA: TGTGCCAGCAGCTTATTCGGCGGGCAATCTAACTATGGCTACACCTTC. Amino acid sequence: CASSLFGGQSNYGYTF. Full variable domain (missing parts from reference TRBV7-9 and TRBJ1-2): DTGVSQNPRHKITKRGQNVTFRCDPISEHNRLYWYRQTLGQGPEFLTYFQNEAQLEKSRLLSDRFSAERPKGSFSTLEIQRTEQGDSAMYLCASSLFGGQSNYGYTFGSGTRLTVV.